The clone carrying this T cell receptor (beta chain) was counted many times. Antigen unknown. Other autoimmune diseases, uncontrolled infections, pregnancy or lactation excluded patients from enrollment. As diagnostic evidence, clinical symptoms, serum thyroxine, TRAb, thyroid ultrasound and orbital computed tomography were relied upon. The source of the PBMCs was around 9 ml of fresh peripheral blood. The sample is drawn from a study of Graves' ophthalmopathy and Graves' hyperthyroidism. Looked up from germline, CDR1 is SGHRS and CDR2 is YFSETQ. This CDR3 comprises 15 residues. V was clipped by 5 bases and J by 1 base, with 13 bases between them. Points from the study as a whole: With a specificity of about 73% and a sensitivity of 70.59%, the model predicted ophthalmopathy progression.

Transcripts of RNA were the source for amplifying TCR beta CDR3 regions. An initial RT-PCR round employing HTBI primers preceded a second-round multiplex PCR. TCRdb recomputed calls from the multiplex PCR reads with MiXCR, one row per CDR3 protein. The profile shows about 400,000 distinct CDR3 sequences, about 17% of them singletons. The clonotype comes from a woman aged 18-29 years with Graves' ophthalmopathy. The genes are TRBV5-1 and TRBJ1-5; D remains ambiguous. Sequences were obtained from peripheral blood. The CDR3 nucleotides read TGCGCCAGCAGAAAGGAGGCGGCAAGCAATCAGCCCCAGCATTTT. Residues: CASRKEAASNQPQHF.